The next 13 T cell receptor beta chains were all read from a single sample in a study of preoperative IRX-2 immunotherapy in early breast cancer. The table came from immunoSEQ multiplex PCR; TCRdb's copy has only in-frame clones and leaves some out. The sample holds about 23,000 clones; 85% to 90% are singletons and the top ten take more than 8.5%. Treatment noted: preoperative locoregional IRX-2 cytokine immunotherapy. The specimen was tumor tissue, collected after IRX-2 immunotherapy. All receptors derive from a human donor with breast cancer.

CDR3 sequence: CASSLNSPDRGEQYF. The CDR3 DNA follows: TGCGCCAGCAGCTTGAATTCCCCCGACCGGGGCGAGCAGTACTTC. This chain connects TRBV5-1 to TRBJ2-7, with D possibly TRBD2 on 5 matching bases. The CDR3 runs 15 residues. Germline loops: CDR1 SGHRS, CDR2 YFSETQ. Trimming pared 1 base from V and 6 bases from J, leaving 17 bases between.

The chain joins TRBV19 to TRBJ2-2, with 7 bases matching TRBD2. The germline gives CDR1 LNHDA, CDR2 SQIVND (reference sequence). CDR3 length: 16 residues. V lost 1 base to trimming and J lost 2 bases; unmatched junction nucleotides: 4. As DNA, the CDR3 is TGTGCCAGTAGTATAGGACGGGGGGTCAACACCGGGGAGCTGTTTTTT. Protein product: CASSIGRGVNTGELFF.

This clone has only one observation. V and J are TRBV7-8 and TRBJ2-7; 7 nucleotides agree with TRBD1. The germline V gene has CDR1 SGHVS and CDR2 FQNEAQ. This CDR3 is built from 15 residues. V was pared by 5 bases and J by 0 bases, with 7 bases of the junction left unmatched. Here the CDR3 DNA reads TGTGCCAGCAGCCGACGAGGACAGGACTCCTACGAGCAGTACTTC. Translating gives CASSRRGQDSYEQYF.

CDR3 protein: CASSALGQEEDTDTQYF. The CDR3, as DNA: TGTGCCAGCAGTGCCTTGGGACAGGAGGAAGACACAGATACGCAGTATTTT. This chain joins TRBV28 and TRBJ2-3; 8 bases map to TRBD1. CDR3 size: 17 residues. CDR1 is MDHEN and CDR2 is SYDVKM in the germline V gene. The V and J ends lost 5 bases and 2 bases, in that order; junction bases with no gene match: 12.

The V and J genes are TRBV9 and TRBJ1-2; D unclear. The CDR3 consists of 12 residues. The germline V gene has CDR1 SGDLS and CDR2 YYNGEE. Trimming removed 4 bases at V and 4 bases at J, with 8 bases between. The CDR3 here is CASSPNGYGYTF. The CDR3 nucleotides read TGTGCCAGCAGCCCCAATGGCTATGGCTACACCTTC.

The V call is TRBV6-1, the J call TRBJ2-1; 13 bases agree with TRBD2. The ends lost 8 bases at V and 9 bases at J; junction bases unmatched: 10. Looked up from germline, CDR1 is MNHNS and CDR2 is SASEGT. The CDR3 is made up of 15 amino acids. The CDR3 DNA is TGTGCCAGCGTCGGGACTAGCGGGACGGGCAGTGAGCAGTTCTTC. Translated: CASVGTSGTGSEQFF.

The chain combines TRBV6-6 with TRBJ2-7; 7 nucleotides agree with TRBD1. Germline values: CDR1 MNHNY, CDR2 SVGAGI (reference sequence). J lost 3 bases, V lost 6 bases, and 14 bases had no gene match. This CDR3 comprises 16 residues. The CDR3 coding sequence is TGTGCCAGCAGAAACGGACAAAGACAGGGTCTCTACGAGCAGTACTTC. It yields the protein CASRNGQRQGLYEQYF.

The chain carries TRBV7-6 and TRBJ1-4; D is possibly TRBD1 (6 bases). The CDR3 runs 14 residues. Trimming shortened V by 5 bases and J by 3 bases, and 10 bases separated the two germline ends. Germline CDR1 SGHVS, CDR2 FNYEAQ. CDR3 nucleotide sequence: TGTGCCAGCAGCCTACAGGGTTCTAATGAAAAACTGTTTTTT. This gives the protein CASSLQGSNEKLFF. Combining the CDR3 with reference TRBV7-6 and TRBJ1-4 gives the whole variable domain GAGVSQSPRYKVTKRGQDVALRCDPISGHVSLYWYRQALGQGPEFLTYFNYEAQQDKSGLPNDRFSAERPEGSISTLTIQRTEQRDSAMYRCASSLQGSNEKLFFGSGTQLSVL.

This chain joins TRBV5-1 and TRBJ1-4, with D unclear. The CDR3 spans 13 residues. V was clipped by 4 bases and J by 8 bases, with 12 bases between them. Germline assignment: CDR1 SGHRS and CDR2 YFSETQ. The CDR3 is CASSGDVYEKLFF. The CDR3 nucleotides are TGCGCCAGCAGCGGGGATGTGTACGAAAAACTGTTTTTT.

V is TRBV7-6 and J is TRBJ2-5, with D possibly TRBD1 on 5 matching bases. The V gene lost 3 bases and the J gene lost 2 bases, with 10 bases spanning the gap. Germline values: CDR1 SGHVS, CDR2 FNYEAQ. This CDR3 is built from 14 residues. This CDR3 is CASSFQGNQETQYF. The CDR3 coding sequence is TGTGCCAGCAGCTTTCAGGGTAATCAAGAGACCCAGTACTTC. Using reference TRBV7-6 and TRBJ2-5 for the parts outside the CDR3, the full variable domain is GAGVSQSPRYKVTKRGQDVALRCDPISGHVSLYWYRQALGQGPEFLTYFNYEAQQDKSGLPNDRFSAERPEGSISTLTIQRTEQRDSAMYRCASSFQGNQETQYFGPGTRLLVL.

V is TRBV29-1 and J is TRBJ2-1, with 10 nucleotides matching TRBD2. The V gene's germline CDR1 is SQVTM and CDR2 ANQGSEA. The CDR3 contains 15 residues. The J segment lost 7 bases and the V segment lost 0 bases, leaving 6 bases of the junction unmatched. The CDR3 loop reads CSVEDKAGGINEQFF. The CDR3 coding sequence is TGCAGCGTTGAAGATAAAGCGGGGGGGATAAATGAGCAGTTCTTC.

CDR3 amino acids: CASSPAEGLKNIQYF. In DNA, the CDR3 is TGTGCCAGCAGCCCCGCAGAGGGACTTAAGAACATTCAGTACTTC. The V gene is TRBV11-2, the J gene TRBJ2-4; TRBD2 is a possible D gene (6 bases). Trimming cost V 5 bases and J 7 bases, with 18 bases left between them. The CDR3 has 15 residues. In germline, CDR1 is SGHAT, CDR2 FQNNGV.

The chain has TRBV9 and TRBJ2-1, with 11 nucleotides matching TRBD2. The germline V gene encodes CDR1 SGDLS and CDR2 YYNGEE. This CDR3 has 15 amino acids. The J segment lost 7 bases and the V segment lost 2 bases, leaving 5 bases of the junction unmatched. This CDR3 reads CASSVLLAGENEQFF. The CDR3 DNA reads TGTGCCAGCAGCGTTTTACTAGCGGGGGAAAATGAGCAGTTCTTC.